Listed below are T cell receptor beta chains from one sample, sequenced in a study of T cell repertoires in cytomegalovirus infection. One entry per CDR3 protein results from TCRdb running MiXCR on the reads. This repertoire shows approximately 240,000 distinct CDR3 sequences, 9% to 15% found once; its top ten account for 1.5% to 2%. The sample taken for sequencing was PBMCs. These TCRs come from a human donor in good health (CMV status not recorded). Some clones in this sample may be carry-over from other donors' samples. The CDR3 runs from the conserved cysteine through the conserved F or W. Each record gives: clone size, J gene, D gene, V gene, CDR3 protein, CDR3 DNA. The D gene is left open where the match is weak. The size entry is marked missing in some rows and otherwise reads once, few, many or a size class.

abundance: many; j_gene: TRBJ2-7; d_gene: TRBD1; v_gene: TRBV7-2; CDR3aa: CASSFGQGVYEQYF; CDR3nt: TGTGCCAGCAGCTTTGGACAGGGGGTCTACGAGCAGTACTTC
abundance: .; j_gene: TRBJ2-7; d_gene: TRBD2; v_gene: TRBV3-1; CDR3aa: CASSQKAGGRREQYF; CDR3nt: TGTGCCAGCAGCCAGAAGGCGGGCGGGAGAAGAGAGCAGTACTTC
abundance: few; j_gene: TRBJ1-1; d_gene: .; v_gene: TRBV7-3; CDR3aa: CASSSRTDTEAFF; CDR3nt: TGTGCCAGCAGCTCTAGGACAGACACTGAAGCTTTCTTT
abundance: many; j_gene: TRBJ1-1; d_gene: TRBD1; v_gene: TRBV11-2; CDR3aa: CASSSGDRGIEAFF; CDR3nt: TGTGCCAGCAGCTCGGGGGACAGGGGGATTGAAGCTTTCTTT
abundance: many; j_gene: TRBJ2-2; d_gene: .; v_gene: TRBV12-3/TRBV12-4; CDR3aa: CASRRTGTGELFF; CDR3nt: TGTGCCAGCAGGAGAACAGGGACCGGGGAGCTGTTTTTT
abundance: few; j_gene: TRBJ2-3; d_gene: .; v_gene: TRBV6-1; CDR3aa: CASSENGGSTDTQYF; CDR3nt: TGTGCCAGCAGTGAAAATGGCGGGAGCACAGATACGCAGTATTTT
abundance: many; j_gene: TRBJ2-5; d_gene: TRBD2; v_gene: TRBV7-2; CDR3aa: CASSRSGRGGRETQYF; CDR3nt: TGTGCCAGCAGCCGTTCAGGGCGGGGGGGCAGGGAGACCCAGTACTTC
abundance: .; j_gene: TRBJ2-7; d_gene: TRBD1; v_gene: TRBV28; CDR3aa: CASSPPRTGVEQYF; CDR3nt: TGTGCCAGCAGTCCACCCCGGACAGGGGTCGAGCAGTACTTC
abundance: many; j_gene: TRBJ1-4; d_gene: .; v_gene: TRBV6-5; CDR3aa: CASSYQTGEKLFF; CDR3nt: TGTGCCAGCAGTTATCAGACCGGAGAAAAACTGTTTTTT
abundance: many; j_gene: TRBJ1-1; d_gene: TRBD1; v_gene: TRBV7-9; CDR3aa: CASSSPNRGPFGDTEAFF; CDR3nt: TGTGCCAGCAGCTCCCCTAACAGGGGCCCTTTTGGTGATACTGAAGCTTTCTTT
abundance: many; j_gene: TRBJ2-3; d_gene: .; v_gene: TRBV11-2; CDR3aa: CASSLGTGRDTQYF; CDR3nt: TGTGCCAGCAGCTTAGGGACTGGCAGAGATACGCAGTATTTT
abundance: .; j_gene: TRBJ2-5; d_gene: TRBD2; v_gene: TRBV7-8; CDR3aa: CASSLAGLWTSGGETQYF; CDR3nt: TGTGCCAGCAGCTTAGCGGGTCTTTGGACTAGCGGGGGAGAGACCCAGTACTTC
abundance: many; j_gene: TRBJ2-3; d_gene: .; v_gene: TRBV6-5; CDR3aa: CASSYSRPSTDTQYF; CDR3nt: TGTGCCAGCAGTTACTCCAGGCCGAGCACAGATACGCAGTATTTT
abundance: many; j_gene: TRBJ2-7; d_gene: .; v_gene: TRBV6-6; CDR3aa: CASSYRVQGYYEQYF; CDR3nt: TGTGCCAGCAGTTACAGGGTCCAGGGGTACTACGAGCAGTACTTC
abundance: .; j_gene: TRBJ2-7; d_gene: .; v_gene: TRBV20-1; CDR3aa: CSAKGYRTEQYF; CDR3nt: TGCAGTGCCAAGGGATACCGCACCGAGCAGTACTTC
abundance: few; j_gene: TRBJ1-5; d_gene: TRBD1; v_gene: TRBV7-3; CDR3aa: CASSYNRGSNQPQHF; CDR3nt: TGTGCCAGCAGCTACAACAGGGGTTCCAATCAGCCCCAGCATTTT
abundance: many; j_gene: TRBJ2-3; d_gene: .; v_gene: TRBV6-1; CDR3aa: CASSDEELWSTDTQYF; CDR3nt: TGTGCCAGCAGTGATGAGGAGTTATGGAGCACAGATACGCAGTATTTT
abundance: many; j_gene: TRBJ2-1; d_gene: TRBD2; v_gene: TRBV6-2/TRBV6-3; CDR3aa: CASSYRLGAGGEQFF; CDR3nt: TGTGCCAGCAGTTACCGCCTGGGGGCGGGGGGTGAGCAGTTCTTC
abundance: .; j_gene: TRBJ2-1; d_gene: .; v_gene: TRBV4-3; CDR3aa: CASSPGALRDEQFF; CDR3nt: TGCGCCAGCAGCCCCGGAGCCCTTAGAGATGAGCAGTTCTTC
abundance: many; j_gene: TRBJ1-2; d_gene: .; v_gene: TRBV7-2; CDR3aa: CASSSAAAFRYTF; CDR3nt: TGTGCCAGCAGCTCAGCGGCGGCGTTTCGCTACACCTTC
abundance: many; j_gene: TRBJ2-7; d_gene: .; v_gene: TRBV6-1; CDR3aa: CASSRTVGYEQYF; CDR3nt: TGTGCCAGCTCCCGGACAGTGGGGTACGAGCAGTACTTC
abundance: many; j_gene: TRBJ2-3; d_gene: .; v_gene: TRBV12-3/TRBV12-4; CDR3aa: CASSQRTASTDTQYF; CDR3nt: TGTGCCAGCAGTCAAAGGACAGCTAGCACAGATACGCAGTATTTT
abundance: many; j_gene: TRBJ2-3; d_gene: TRBD1; v_gene: TRBV7-2; CDR3aa: CASSAKPDRGLRQDTQYF; CDR3nt: TGTGCCAGCAGCGCCAAACCGGACAGGGGGCTTCGTCAAGATACGCAGTATTTT
abundance: many; j_gene: TRBJ2-5; d_gene: .; v_gene: TRBV7-2; CDR3aa: CASSFGEQETQYF; CDR3nt: TGTGCCAGCAGCTTCGGGGAACAAGAGACCCAGTACTTC
abundance: few; j_gene: TRBJ1-1; d_gene: .; v_gene: TRBV3-1; CDR3aa: CASSLLNPGTVNTEAFF; CDR3nt: TGTGCCAGCAGCCTCCTAAATCCCGGGACGGTAAACACTGAAGCTTTCTTT
abundance: .; j_gene: TRBJ1-2; d_gene: TRBD1; v_gene: TRBV29-1; CDR3aa: CSVPQGVYGYTF; CDR3nt: TGCAGCGTCCCGCAGGGGGTCTATGGCTACACCTTC
abundance: .; j_gene: TRBJ1-2; d_gene: .; v_gene: TRBV19; CDR3aa: CASSRRTDYGYTF; CDR3nt: TGTGCCAGTAGTAGGCGGACAGACTATGGCTACACCTTC
abundance: many; j_gene: TRBJ1-4; d_gene: .; v_gene: TRBV7-2; CDR3aa: CASSLNRMNEKLFF; CDR3nt: TGTGCCAGCAGCTTAAACAGAATGAATGAAAAACTGTTTTTT
abundance: many; j_gene: TRBJ1-1; d_gene: .; v_gene: TRBV12-3/TRBV12-4; CDR3aa: CASSLYGGVTEAFF; CDR3nt: TGTGCCAGCAGTTTGTACGGTGGGGTCACTGAAGCTTTCTTT
abundance: few; j_gene: TRBJ2-7; d_gene: .; v_gene: TRBV14; CDR3aa: CASSPIDWGEQYF; CDR3nt: TGTGCCAGCAGCCCAATAGACTGGGGCGAGCAGTACTTC
abundance: .; j_gene: TRBJ2-3; d_gene: TRBD2; v_gene: TRBV29-1; CDR3aa: CSVDTGTSGVTDTQYF; CDR3nt: TGCAGCGTTGATACCGGGACTAGCGGGGTCACAGATACGCAGTATTTT
abundance: many; j_gene: TRBJ1-2; d_gene: TRBD1; v_gene: TRBV7-2; CDR3aa: CASSFSPGQGANYGYTF; CDR3nt: TGTGCCAGCAGCTTCAGCCCGGGACAGGGGGCGAACTATGGCTACACCTTC
abundance: many; j_gene: TRBJ2-1; d_gene: TRBD2; v_gene: TRBV25-1; CDR3aa: CASSDVGLAEGGEQFF; CDR3nt: TGTGCCAGCAGTGACGTGGGACTAGCGGAGGGGGGTGAGCAGTTCTTC
abundance: .; j_gene: TRBJ1-2; d_gene: .; v_gene: TRBV20-1; CDR3aa: CSAASAEQPYGYTF; CDR3nt: TGCAGTGCAGCCTCAGCGGAACAGCCCTATGGCTACACCTTC
abundance: once; j_gene: TRBJ1-2; d_gene: .; v_gene: TRBV19; CDR3aa: CASSIPVTYGYTF; CDR3nt: TGTGCCAGTAGTATCCCAGTAACCTATGGCTACACCTTC
abundance: .; j_gene: TRBJ1-5; d_gene: .; v_gene: TRBV28; CDR3aa: CASSLWGREDQPQHF; CDR3nt: TGTGCCAGCAGTTTATGGGGGAGGGAGGATCAGCCCCAGCATTTT
abundance: .; j_gene: TRBJ2-5; d_gene: TRBD2; v_gene: TRBV28; CDR3aa: CASSFGGDRKTQYF; CDR3nt: TGTGCCAGCAGTTTTGGGGGGGATAGGAAGACCCAGTACTTC
abundance: many; j_gene: TRBJ2-1; d_gene: TRBD2; v_gene: TRBV7-2; CDR3aa: CASSLASSGGWNEQFF; CDR3nt: TGTGCCAGCAGCTTAGCGTCTAGCGGAGGCTGGAATGAGCAGTTCTTC
abundance: few; j_gene: TRBJ2-7; d_gene: .; v_gene: TRBV7-2; CDR3aa: CASSLAPQSGVNYEQYF; CDR3nt: TGTGCCAGCAGCTTAGCGCCCCAGTCCGGGGTAAACTACGAGCAGTACTTC
abundance: .; j_gene: TRBJ2-2; d_gene: .; v_gene: TRBV24-1; CDR3aa: CATSNQGGNTGELFF; CDR3nt: TGTGCCACCAGTAACCAGGGGGGCAACACCGGGGAGCTGTTTTTT
abundance: many; j_gene: TRBJ1-2; d_gene: TRBD1; v_gene: TRBV7-2; CDR3aa: CASSQSRGHGYGYTF; CDR3nt: TGTGCCAGCAGCCAAAGCAGGGGGCATGGGTATGGCTACACCTTC
abundance: many; j_gene: TRBJ1-2; d_gene: .; v_gene: TRBV7-9; CDR3aa: CASSLNVANYGYTF; CDR3nt: TGTGCCAGCAGCTTAAATGTGGCTAACTATGGCTACACCTTC
abundance: many; j_gene: TRBJ2-3; d_gene: .; v_gene: TRBV6-2/TRBV6-3; CDR3aa: CASRQEPSTDTQYF; CDR3nt: TGTGCCAGCAGGCAAGAGCCTAGCACAGATACGCAGTATTTT
abundance: many; j_gene: TRBJ1-4; d_gene: TRBD1; v_gene: TRBV7-2; CDR3aa: CASSSNRDSNEKLFF; CDR3nt: TGTGCCAGCAGCTCTAACCGGGACAGTAATGAAAAACTGTTTTTT
abundance: many; j_gene: TRBJ2-1; d_gene: .; v_gene: TRBV6-2/TRBV6-3; CDR3aa: CASSYKQVQSYNEQFF; CDR3nt: TGTGCCAGCAGTTACAAGCAGGTCCAATCCTACAATGAGCAGTTCTTC
abundance: many; j_gene: TRBJ2-4; d_gene: .; v_gene: TRBV19; CDR3aa: CASSIGNTPKNIQYF; CDR3nt: TGTGCCAGTAGTATAGGGAATACCCCCAAAAACATTCAGTACTTC
abundance: .; j_gene: TRBJ2-1; d_gene: .; v_gene: TRBV4-3; CDR3aa: CASSQEPLMNEQFF; CDR3nt: TGCGCCAGCAGCCAAGAACCCCTGATGAATGAGCAGTTCTTC
abundance: .; j_gene: TRBJ1-1; d_gene: TRBD1; v_gene: TRBV28; CDR3aa: CAMSTGLNTEAFF; CDR3nt: TGTGCCATGTCGACAGGGTTGAACACTGAAGCTTTCTTT
abundance: many; j_gene: TRBJ2-7; d_gene: TRBD2; v_gene: TRBV7-2; CDR3aa: CASSLGTSFSYEQYF; CDR3nt: TGTGCCAGCAGCTTAGGGACTAGCTTCTCCTACGAGCAGTACTTC
abundance: few; j_gene: TRBJ2-1; d_gene: TRBD2; v_gene: TRBV28; CDR3aa: CASSPELARGTREQFF; CDR3nt: TGTGCCAGCAGCCCAGAACTAGCGAGGGGAACTAGGGAGCAGTTCTTC
abundance: .; j_gene: TRBJ2-3; d_gene: TRBD2; v_gene: TRBV6-4; CDR3aa: CASSPAGADTQYF; CDR3nt: TGTGCCAGCAGTCCGGCGGGAGCTGATACGCAGTATTTT
abundance: few; j_gene: TRBJ2-1; d_gene: TRBD2; v_gene: TRBV20-1; CDR3aa: CSAVSGGAGDEQFF; CDR3nt: TGCAGTGCTGTTAGCGGGGGGGCCGGGGATGAGCAGTTCTTC
abundance: few; j_gene: TRBJ1-6; d_gene: TRBD1; v_gene: TRBV7-8; CDR3aa: CASSRRDRVDGSPLHF; CDR3nt: TGTGCCAGCAGCCGACGGGACAGGGTGGATGGATCACCCCTCCACTTT
abundance: .; j_gene: TRBJ2-7; d_gene: TRBD1; v_gene: TRBV6-2/TRBV6-3; CDR3aa: CASAPAPRGGDYEQYF; CDR3nt: TGTGCCAGCGCCCCAGCCCCTCGAGGGGGCGACTACGAGCAGTACTTC
abundance: few; j_gene: TRBJ2-3; d_gene: .; v_gene: TRBV6-4; CDR3aa: CASSGDQGPDTQYF; CDR3nt: TGTGCCAGCAGCGGAGACCAGGGCCCAGATACGCAGTATTTT
abundance: .; j_gene: TRBJ1-2; d_gene: TRBD1; v_gene: TRBV2; CDR3aa: CASSVGRTGKEKSYGYTF; CDR3nt: TGTGCCAGCAGTGTAGGTCGGACAGGGAAAGAGAAGAGCTATGGCTACACCTTC